This TCR beta chain is drawn from a study of blood T cell repertoires in COVID-19. The wider study: T cells, B-cell-depleted T cells, or PBMCs provided the cDNA or gDNA that served as material.

Trimming at V came to 1 base and at J to 0 bases, leaving 16 bases not matched to a gene. The CDR3 covers 21 residues. Measured with immunoSEQ multiplex PCR; TCRdb has only the in-frame clones, and not every one. This table has approximately 35,000 clones, about 90% appearing once. The source is a man in his 60s with active COVID-19. The sequenced sample consisted of peripheral blood. The V gene is TRBV5-3, the J gene TRBJ2-6, with 7 bases identical to TRBD1. TRBV5-3 is marked as an open reading frame, function uncertain. The CDR3 DNA follows: TGTGCCAGAAGCTTGCGGATTTACAGGGGCCTCCTGGGCTCTGGGGCCAACGTCCTGACTTTC. It codes for CARSLRIYRGLLGSGANVLTF.